This T cell receptor beta chain was identified in a study of T cells after posttransplantation cyclophosphamide. Profiled with immunoSEQ multiplex PCR; TCRdb holds only in-frame clones, not every one. The table lists approximately 8,300 clones, 82% of them singletons. With 2 bases clipped from V and 0 bases from J, the junction kept 10 bases outside the gene matches. CDR3 length equals 18 residues. The germline gives CDR1 SGHAT, CDR2 FQNNGV. Comments on this clone: Its matching antigen is unknown.

Treatment was busulfan-fludarabine conditioning, a marrow graft, and cyclophosphamide on days +3 and +4. Study-level findings and limits: Blood and skin or GI T cell repertoires showed limited TRB overlap. TRB clonality was highly associated with recipient CMV seropositivity and reactivation. Donor-recipient repertoire similarity was low at 1-2 months, rising over year one.

The source of this sequence is a female patient aged 40 to 50 who received an allogeneic stem cell transplant from a related donor, was CMV-positive, and had no GVHD. Some T cells could come from the graft donor. Source: CD4+ T cells sorted from blood, taken around 1,200 days after allogeneic stem cell transplant with posttransplant cyclophosphamide. The gene calls are TRBV11-2 and TRBJ1-1, with 9 positions matching TRBD1. Here the CDR3 reads CASSLTGGTGLMNTEAFF. The CDR3 coding sequence is TGTGCCAGCAGCTTAACAGGAGGGACAGGGTTGATGAACACTGAAGCTTTCTTT.